This entry lists 2 T cell receptor beta chains sequenced from one sample in a study of CD8+CD57+ T cells in acquired aplastic anemia. All patients picked for sequencing had shown, by flow cytometry, an expansion of CD8+CD57+ cells. Genomic DNA was employed as the template in profiling TCR beta VDJ and CDR3. TCRdb ran MiXCR on the reads and lists one entry per CDR3 protein. The sample contains 250,000 to 300,000 distinct CDR3 sequences, 50% to 65% of which appear only once. The sample was sorted CD4+, CD8+, or CD8+CD57+ T cells (not recorded which) from PBMCs. All receptors come from a human donor with aplastic anemia.

The chain recombines TRBV19 with TRBJ1-5; D remains unclear. The germline V gene has CDR1 LNHDA and CDR2 SQIVND (reference sequence). The germline V and J ends were trimmed by 1 base and 5 bases, with 15 bases remaining between them. The CDR3 has 16 amino acids. CDR3 nucleotides: TGTGCCAGTAGTATAGGGGCGTCATTGGGGTATCAGCCCCAGCATTTT. This gives the protein CASSIGASLGYQPQHF. Full variable domain (rest looked up from reference TRBV19 and TRBJ1-5): DGGITQSPKYLFRKEGQNVTLSCEQNLNHDAMYWYRQDPGQGLRLIYYSQIVNDFQKGDIAEGYSVSREKKESFPLTVTSAQKNPTAFYLCASSIGASLGYQPQHFGDGTRLSIL.

This clonotype was recorded at least ten times. The V call is TRBV18, the J call TRBJ1-2, with no clear D. CDR1 KGHSH and CDR2 LQKENI come from the germline V gene. This CDR3 comprises 11 residues. V was clipped by 5 bases and J by 4 bases, with 5 bases between them. The CDR3 bases are TGTGCCAGCTCATCCATCTATGGCTACACCTTC. Translated: CASSSIYGYTF.